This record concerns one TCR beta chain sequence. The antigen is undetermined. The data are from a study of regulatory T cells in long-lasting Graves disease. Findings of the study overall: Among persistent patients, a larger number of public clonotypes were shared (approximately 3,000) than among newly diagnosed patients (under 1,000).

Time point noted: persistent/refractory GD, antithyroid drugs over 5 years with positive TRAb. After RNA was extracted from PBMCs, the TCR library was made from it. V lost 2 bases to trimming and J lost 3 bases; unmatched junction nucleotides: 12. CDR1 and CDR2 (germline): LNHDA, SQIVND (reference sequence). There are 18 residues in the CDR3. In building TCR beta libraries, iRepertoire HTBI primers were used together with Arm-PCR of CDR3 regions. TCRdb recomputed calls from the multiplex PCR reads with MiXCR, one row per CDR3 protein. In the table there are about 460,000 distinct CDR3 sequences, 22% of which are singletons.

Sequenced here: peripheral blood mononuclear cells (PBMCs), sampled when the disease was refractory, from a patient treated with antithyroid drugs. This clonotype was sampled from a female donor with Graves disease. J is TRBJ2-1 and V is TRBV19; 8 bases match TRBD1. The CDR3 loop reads CASSIRWGPGQVYNEQFF. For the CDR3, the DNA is TGTGCCAGTAGTATAAGGTGGGGGCCGGGACAGGTCTACAATGAGCAGTTCTTC.